This passage covers 31 T cell receptor beta chains from one sample sequenced in a study of blood T cells in healthy people across ages. Next came a second PCR, run for about 7 to 12 cycles, which used a sample-barcoded 5' primer along with a J-beta primer mix. TCRdb fed the 5' RACE reads into MiXCR, producing one record per CDR3 protein. Of roughly 730,000 distinct CDR3 sequences in the sample, 45% to 70% were seen once. What was sequenced was blood. The source of these receptors is a man aged 40-50 years in good health.

The chain recombines TRBV3-1 with TRBJ2-5; possibly TRBD1 or TRBD2 for D (5 bases each). V lost 1 base and J 12 bases, leaving 9 bases between the germline ends. Germline V gives CDR1 LGHDT, CDR2 YNNKEL (reference sequence). The CDR3 consists of 11 residues. The DNA for the CDR3 is TGTGCCAGCAGCCAAGGGGAGACAGAGTACTTC. This translates into CASSQGETEYF.

This clonotype has just a few counts. The rearrangement joins TRBV4-3 to TRBJ2-7; D ambiguous. V lost 0 bases and J 7 bases, leaving 10 bases between the germline ends. CDR1 is LGHNA and CDR2 is YSLEER in the germline V gene. This CDR3 is 13 amino acids long. The CDR3 loop reads CASSQESSDEQYF. Written as DNA, the CDR3 is TGCGCCAGCAGCCAAGAATCCTCAGATGAGCAGTACTTC.

This clonotype was observed a handful of times. The chain is built from TRBV21-1 and TRBJ1-2; TRBD1 is the table's D call and was not checked against the DNA. TRBV21-1 is an annotated pseudogene. CDR3 length: 13 residues. CDR3 nucleotide sequence: TGTGCCAGCAGCAGGGACACAGAGTGTGGCTACACCTTC. Translated: CASSRDTECGYTF.

The chain joins TRBV25-1 to TRBJ2-1; 9 bases map to TRBD1. The V segment lost 0 bases and the J segment 5 bases; nucleotides outside the gene matches: 5. The CDR3 is made up of 16 amino acids. Germline V gene lookup returns CDR1 MGHDK and CDR2 SYGVNS. The CDR3 sequence: CASSEYNRGLHNEQFF. The CDR3 nucleotides read TGTGCCAGCAGTGAATATAACAGGGGGCTTCACAATGAGCAGTTCTTC. The full variable domain, its missing parts supplied by reference TRBV25-1 and TRBJ2-1, is EADIYQTPRYLVIGTGKKITLECSQTMGHDKMYWYQQDPGMELHLIHYSYGVNSTEKGDLSSESTVSRIRTEHFPLTLESARPSHTSQYLCASSEYNRGLHNEQFFGPGTRLTVL.

This clonotype occurred a few times. The chain has TRBV11-2 and TRBJ2-1; 10 nucleotides line up with TRBD2. In germline, CDR1 is SGHAT, CDR2 FQNNGV. V was pared by 7 bases and J by 10 bases, with 13 bases of the junction left unmatched. The length of the CDR3 is 15 residues. The CDR3 reads CASTQSGTSVWEQFF. For the CDR3, the DNA is TGTGCCAGCACTCAATCCGGGACTAGCGTGTGGGAGCAGTTCTTC.

The rearrangement joins TRBV7-3 to TRBJ1-6; D remains ambiguous. Germline CDR1 is SGHTA and CDR2 is FQGTGA. Trimming took 3 bases from V and 0 from J, leaving 9 bases between them. The CDR3 spans 16 residues. The CDR3 protein is CASSLRPSSYNSPLHF. The CDR3 region has the DNA TGTGCCAGCAGCTTGCGGCCAAGCTCCTATAATTCACCCCTCCACTTT.

The chain employs TRBV12-3 or TRBV12-4 and TRBJ2-7; D is possibly TRBD1 (6 bases). The J call may be faulty, since TRBJ2-5 better matches the DNA end. This CDR3 is 15 amino acids long. CDR3 DNA sequence: TGTGCCAGCAGCAACGCACAGGGACGAGGGGAGACCCAGTACTTC. Translated: CASSNAQGRGETQYF.

The chain is built from TRBV12-3 or TRBV12-4 and TRBJ2-6; D remains unclear. The germline V and J ends were trimmed by 6 bases and 0 bases, with 12 bases remaining between them. The CDR3 is made up of 16 amino acids. The CDR3 sequence: CASRGSVPSGANVLTF. The CDR3 nucleotides read TGTGCCAGCAGGGGGTCAGTCCCCTCTGGGGCCAACGTCCTGACTTTC.

This sequence joins TRBV6-2 or TRBV6-3 and TRBJ2-1; the D is unclear. V lost 6 bases and J lost 5, with 14 bases in between. Germline CDR1 reads MNHEY; CDR2 reads SVGEGT. The CDR3 is 14 amino acids. CDR3 loop: CASSPKHSDNEQFF. In DNA form, the CDR3 reads TGTGCCAGCAGCCCCAAACATTCAGACAATGAGCAGTTCTTC.

Of note for this clonotype: Sequence at one end of the junction differs from germline and may be a read error. This chain links TRBV28 with TRBJ2-1; D is perhaps TRBD1 (7 bases). The tail of the sequence fits TRBJ2-7 better, so the J call may be wrong. The germline gives CDR1 MDHEN, CDR2 SYDVKM. CDR3 length: 13 amino acids. CDR3 sequence (DNA): TGTGCCAGCAGCCCCAGGGGGGCCTACAAGCAGTACTTC. It codes for CASSPRGAYKQYF.

The chain links TRBV7-9 to TRBJ2-3, with TRBD2 as a possible D gene (5 bases). V dropped 0 bases and J dropped 4 bases, with 11 bases sitting between them. The V gene's germline CDR1 is SEHNR and CDR2 FQNEAQ (reference sequence). This CDR3 spans 15 amino acids. The CDR3 DNA reads as TGTGCCAGCAGCTTAGCTGGAGGTCTTGCAGATACGCAGTATTTT. This encodes CASSLAGGLADTQYF.

This clonotype has just a few counts. The V gene is TRBV6-4, the J gene TRBJ2-1; D possibly corresponds to TRBD2 (6 bases). With 4 bases removed from V and 9 bases from J, the gap between germline ends came to 13 bases. This CDR3 comprises 13 residues. Per the germline V gene, CDR1 is MRHNA and CDR2 is SNTAGT. CDR3 sequence (DNA): TGTGCCAGCAGTGGACCTGGGGGGTCTGAGCAGTTCTTC. This translates into CASSGPGGSEQFF.

The CDR3 nucleotides are TGTGCCAGCAGCATGCCTGGCGACGAGCAGTACTTC. This sequence encodes CASSMPGDEQYF. The rearrangement uses TRBV5-5 and TRBJ2-7; D is unresolved. There are 12 residues in the CDR3. V lost 4 bases and J lost 5, with 10 bases in between. Per germline, CDR1 SGHKS and CDR2 YYEKEE (reference sequence).

The genes are TRBV6-5 and TRBJ2-1; 13 bases line up with TRBD2. V shed 4 bases, J shed 9 bases, and the junction held 6 bases outside the gene matches. The CDR3 has 15 amino acids. The V gene's germline CDR1 is MNHEY and CDR2 SVGAGI. CDR3 sequence reads: CASSSTSGRAFEQFF. CDR3 coding DNA: TGTGCCAGCAGTTCAACTAGCGGGAGGGCCTTTGAGCAGTTCTTC.

The V gene is TRBV6-5, the J gene TRBJ2-1; tentative D call: TRBD2 (5 bases). The CDR3 runs 15 residues. Germline values: CDR1 MNHEY, CDR2 SVGAGI. With 5 bases removed from V and 9 bases from J, the gap between germline ends came to 20 bases. CDR3: CASSLLAPFPSEQFF. As DNA, the CDR3 is TGTGCCAGCAGTCTCCTAGCACCCTTCCCGAGTGAGCAGTTCTTC.

This clonotype was counted a few times. V and J are TRBV25-1 and TRBJ2-2; 7 nucleotides line up with TRBD2. This CDR3 comprises 16 residues. The J segment lost 3 bases and the V segment lost 1 base, leaving 5 bases of the junction unmatched. Per the germline V gene, CDR1 is MGHDK and CDR2 is SYGVNS. The CDR3 loop reads CASSEFAGADTGELFF. CDR3 coding DNA: TGTGCCAGCAGTGAATTTGCGGGAGCGGACACCGGGGAGCTGTTTTTT.

The V and J genes are TRBV6-5 and TRBJ1-2; D not resolved. Germline V lookup: CDR1 MNHEY, CDR2 SVGAGI. This CDR3 region has 14 residues. The germline V and J ends were trimmed by 4 bases and 3 bases, with 12 bases remaining between them. The DNA for the CDR3 is TGTGCCAGCAGTTTCGGGCCTCCTGACTATGGCTACACCTTC. This codes for CASSFGPPDYGYTF.

This clonotype has just a few counts. This chain joins TRBV4-1 and TRBJ2-5, with D unresolved. The CDR3 consists of 11 residues. Germline CDR1 is MGHRA and CDR2 is YSYEKL. V was cut by 1 base and J by 11 bases, with 8 bases left in between. The CDR3 reads CASSQGTEQYF. The CDR3 DNA reads as TGCGCCAGCAGCCAAGGCACTGAGCAGTACTTC.

In this sample, this clonotype turned up a few times. The rearrangement joins TRBV29-1 to TRBJ2-7; maybe TRBD2 (6 bases). With 3 bases removed from V and 2 bases from J, the gap between germline ends came to 14 bases. The CDR3 spans 14 residues. Germline lookup yields CDR1 SQVTM and CDR2 ANQGSEA. CDR3 sequence reads: CSVEGGGSPYEQYF. CDR3 nucleotides: TGCAGCGTTGAGGGAGGAGGGTCCCCCTACGAGCAGTACTTC.

The chain couples TRBV6-2 or TRBV6-3 to TRBJ2-3; TRBD2 matches 8 bases. Germline V gene lookup returns CDR1 MNHEY and CDR2 SVGEGT. Trimming at V came to 5 bases and at J to 4 bases, leaving 8 bases not matched to a gene. This CDR3 is 15 amino acids long. CDR3 region: CASSAGGGRADTQYF. The CDR3 nucleotides are TGTGCCAGCAGTGCCGGCGGGGGGCGGGCAGATACGCAGTATTTT.

The table lists this clonotype with a count of one. This chain uses TRBV6-1 with TRBJ2-1; D gene unclear. This CDR3 contains 14 residues. Germline CDR1 is MNHNS and CDR2 is SASEGT. Trimming removed 3 bases at V and 9 bases at J, with 15 bases between. The CDR3 region is CASSEWLEASEQFF. Written as DNA, the CDR3 is TGTGCCAGCAGTGAGTGGTTAGAGGCCAGTGAGCAGTTCTTC.

The chain employs TRBV9 and TRBJ2-6, with D possibly matching TRBD2 (6 bases). Germline loops: CDR1 SGDLS, CDR2 YYNGEE. V was cut by 4 bases and J by 0 bases, with 17 bases left in between. The length of the CDR3 is 18 residues. The CDR3: CASSRNVGGSSGANVLTF. CDR3 DNA: TGTGCCAGCAGCCGAAATGTGGGGGGATCCTCTGGGGCCAACGTCCTGACTTTC.

This clonotype was seen a few times. The V and J genes are TRBV12-3 or TRBV12-4 and TRBJ2-1; 8 bases align to TRBD1. V lost 8 bases to trimming and J lost 4 bases; unmatched junction nucleotides: 7. The CDR3 consists of 14 residues. CDR3 amino acids: CASALTGDYNEQFF. In nucleotides, the CDR3 is TGTGCCAGCGCCCTGACAGGGGATTACAATGAGCAGTTCTTC.

This clonotype appeared a few times. The chain links TRBV27 to TRBJ1-2, with 7 bases aligning to TRBD1. This CDR3 region has 13 residues. J gave up 8 bases and V 4 bases, and 7 bases lay outside the gene matches. The germline V gene encodes CDR1 MNHEY and CDR2 SMNVEV (reference sequence). CDR3 DNA: TGTGCCAGCAGTTCCAACAGGGGACAGGGCTACACCTTC. Its protein product is CASSSNRGQGYTF.

The chain joins TRBV5-1 to TRBJ2-5; the D gene is possibly TRBD2 (6 bases). Germline CDR1 and CDR2: SGHRS and YFSETQ. This CDR3 is 14 amino acids long. Trimming took 4 bases from V and 3 from J, leaving 13 bases between them. The CDR3 nucleotides are TGCGCCAGCAGCCTATTAGCGGCCGAAGAGACCCAGTACTTC. This translates into CASSLLAAEETQYF.

This chain joins TRBV5-1 and TRBJ1-1, with TRBD1 as a possible D gene (6 bases). CDR3 size: 15 residues. The V end was cut by 1 base, the J end by 3 bases, with 13 bases between. Germline CDR1 SGHRS, CDR2 YFSETQ. The CDR3 region has the DNA TGCGCCAGCAGCTTGTTCGGGGGCAGGGACACTGAAGCTTTCTTT. It is translated as CASSLFGGRDTEAFF.

The CDR3 loop is CASSQMPESGRTSYEQYF. The CDR3 nucleotides are TGTGCCAGCAGCCAAATGCCCGAAAGCGGGAGGACTTCCTACGAGCAGTACTTC. This chain uses TRBV21-1 with TRBJ2-7; the DNA was not compared with TRBD2, the D call given in the table. TRBV21-1 is flagged as a pseudogene. This CDR3 has 18 residues.

The V call is TRBV7-2, the J call TRBJ2-3; TRBD1 matches at 8 bases. Trimming removed 1 base from V and 7 bases from J; junction bases left unmatched: 4. The germline V gene has CDR1 SGHTA and CDR2 FQGNSA. The CDR3 totals 14 residues. The CDR3 nucleotides read TGTGCCAGCAGCTTAGGGACAGGGTCATATACGCAGTATTTT. Amino acid sequence: CASSLGTGSYTQYF.

The V call is TRBV20-1, the J call TRBJ2-1; TRBD2 might be the D (5 bases). V was cut by 0 bases and J by 14 bases, with 11 bases left in between. CDR1 is DFQATT, CDR2 SNEGSKA, per germline (reference sequence). This CDR3 spans 11 amino acids. CDR3: CSARDQAGKFF. CDR3 bases: TGCAGTGCTAGAGATCAAGCCGGGAAGTTCTTC.

The chain employs TRBV11-1 and TRBJ2-1; D remains ambiguous. Germline loops: CDR1 SGHAT, CDR2 FQDESV (reference sequence). Trimming shortened V by 3 bases and J by 1 base, and 13 bases separated the two germline ends. This CDR3 region has 16 residues. In DNA form, the CDR3 reads TGTGCCAGCAGCTTTCTGTTGTCTGATTCCTACAATGAGCAGTTCTTC. Residues: CASSFLLSDSYNEQFF.

This rearrangement joins TRBV25-1 to TRBJ2-5; no definite D call. CDR1 and CDR2 (germline): MGHDK, SYGVNS. The CDR3 contains 13 residues. Trimming pared 4 bases from V and 1 base from J, leaving 7 bases between. The CDR3 bases are TGTGCCAGCAGTGGATATACCCAAGAGACCCAGTACTTC. This sequence encodes CASSGYTQETQYF.